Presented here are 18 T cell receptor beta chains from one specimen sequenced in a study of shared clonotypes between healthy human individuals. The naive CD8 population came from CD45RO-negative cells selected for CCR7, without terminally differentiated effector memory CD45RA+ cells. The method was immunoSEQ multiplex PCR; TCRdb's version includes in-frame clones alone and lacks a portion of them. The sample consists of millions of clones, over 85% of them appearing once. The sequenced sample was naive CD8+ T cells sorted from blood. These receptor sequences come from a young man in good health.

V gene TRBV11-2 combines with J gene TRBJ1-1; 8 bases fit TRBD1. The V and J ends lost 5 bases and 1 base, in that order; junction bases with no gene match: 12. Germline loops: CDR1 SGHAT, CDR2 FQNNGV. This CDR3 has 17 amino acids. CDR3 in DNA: TGTGCCAGCAGCCCATGGACAGGGCCCGAGGGGAACACTGAAGCTTTCTTT. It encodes CASSPWTGPEGNTEAFF.

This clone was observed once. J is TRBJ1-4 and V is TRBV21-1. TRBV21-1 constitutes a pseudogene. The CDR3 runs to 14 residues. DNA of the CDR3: TGTGCCAGCAGCAACCTCGCCAGGAGTGAAAAACTGTTTTTT. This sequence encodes CASSNLARSEKLFF.

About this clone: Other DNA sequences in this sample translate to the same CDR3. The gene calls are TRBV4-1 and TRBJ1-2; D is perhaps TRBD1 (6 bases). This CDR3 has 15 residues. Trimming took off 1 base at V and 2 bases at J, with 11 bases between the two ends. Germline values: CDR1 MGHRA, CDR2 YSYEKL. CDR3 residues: CASSQVGQGNYGYTF. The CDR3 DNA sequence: TGCGCCAGCAGCCAAGTGGGACAAGGGAACTATGGCTACACCTTC.

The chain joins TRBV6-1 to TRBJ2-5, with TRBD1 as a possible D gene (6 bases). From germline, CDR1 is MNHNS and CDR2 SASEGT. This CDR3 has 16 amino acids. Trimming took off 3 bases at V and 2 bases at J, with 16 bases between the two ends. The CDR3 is CASSEAGTSWQETQYF. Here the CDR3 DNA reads TGTGCCAGCAGTGAGGCCGGGACATCCTGGCAAGAGACCCAGTACTTC.

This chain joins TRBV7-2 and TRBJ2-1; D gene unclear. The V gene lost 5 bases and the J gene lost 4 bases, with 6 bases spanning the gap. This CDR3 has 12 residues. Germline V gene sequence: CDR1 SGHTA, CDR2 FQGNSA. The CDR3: CASSHEYNEQFF. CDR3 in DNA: TGTGCCAGCAGCCACGAGTACAATGAGCAGTTCTTC.

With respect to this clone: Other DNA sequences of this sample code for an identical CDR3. The CDR3 DNA is TGTGCCAGCAGCTTAGCCCCGAACACTGAAGCTTTCTTT. Its translation: CASSLAPNTEAFF. This chain links TRBV11-3 with TRBJ1-1; D is unclear. Trimming left V 1 base short and J 1 base short, with 4 bases between. CDR3 length: 13 residues. Germline V gives CDR1 SGHNT, CDR2 YENEEA. The whole variable domain, filled in from reference TRBV11-3 and TRBJ1-1, reads EAGVVQSPRYKIIEKKQPVAFWCNPISGHNTLYWYLQNLGQGPELLIRYENEEAVDDSQLPKDRFSAERLKGVDSTLKIQPAELGDSAVYLCASSLAPNTEAFFGQGTRLTVV.

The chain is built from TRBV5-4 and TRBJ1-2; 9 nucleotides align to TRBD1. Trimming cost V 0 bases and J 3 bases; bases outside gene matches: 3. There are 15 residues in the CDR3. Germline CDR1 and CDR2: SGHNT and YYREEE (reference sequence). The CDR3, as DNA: TGTGCCAGCAGCTTGGGAACAGGGGGCTACTATGGCTACACCTTC. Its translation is CASSLGTGGYYGYTF.

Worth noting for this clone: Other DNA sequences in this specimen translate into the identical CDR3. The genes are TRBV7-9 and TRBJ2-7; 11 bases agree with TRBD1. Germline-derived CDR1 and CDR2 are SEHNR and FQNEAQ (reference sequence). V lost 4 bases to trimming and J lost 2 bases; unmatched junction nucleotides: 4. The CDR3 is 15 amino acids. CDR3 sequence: CASSSPGQGAYEQYF. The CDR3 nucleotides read TGTGCCAGCAGCTCTCCGGGACAGGGGGCCTACGAGCAGTACTTC.

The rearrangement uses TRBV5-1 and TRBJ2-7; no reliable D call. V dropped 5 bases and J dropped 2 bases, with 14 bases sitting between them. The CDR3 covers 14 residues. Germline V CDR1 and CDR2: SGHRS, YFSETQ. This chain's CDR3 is CASSFDARTYEQYF. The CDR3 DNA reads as TGCGCCAGCAGTTTTGATGCGCGGACCTACGAGCAGTACTTC.

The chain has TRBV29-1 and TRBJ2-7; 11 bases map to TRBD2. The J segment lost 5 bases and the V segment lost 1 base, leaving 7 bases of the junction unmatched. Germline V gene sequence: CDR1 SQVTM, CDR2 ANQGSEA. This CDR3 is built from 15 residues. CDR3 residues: CSVEGLAGGFDEQYF. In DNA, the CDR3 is TGCAGCGTTGAAGGTCTAGCGGGGGGTTTCGACGAGCAGTACTTC.

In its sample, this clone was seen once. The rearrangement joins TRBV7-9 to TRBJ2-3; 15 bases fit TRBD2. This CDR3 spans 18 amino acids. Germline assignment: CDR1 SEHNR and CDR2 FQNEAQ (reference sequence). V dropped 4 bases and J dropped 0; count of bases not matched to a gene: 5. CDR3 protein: CASSSGTSGGPSTDTQYF. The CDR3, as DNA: TGTGCCAGCAGCTCAGGGACTAGCGGGGGGCCTAGCACAGATACGCAGTATTTT.

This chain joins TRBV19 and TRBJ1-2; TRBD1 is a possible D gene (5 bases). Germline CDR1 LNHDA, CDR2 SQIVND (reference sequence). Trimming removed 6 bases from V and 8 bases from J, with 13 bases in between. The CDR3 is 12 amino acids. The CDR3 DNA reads TGTGCCAGTAGCCCAGGGACCCCCGGCTACACCTTC. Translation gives CASSPGTPGYTF.

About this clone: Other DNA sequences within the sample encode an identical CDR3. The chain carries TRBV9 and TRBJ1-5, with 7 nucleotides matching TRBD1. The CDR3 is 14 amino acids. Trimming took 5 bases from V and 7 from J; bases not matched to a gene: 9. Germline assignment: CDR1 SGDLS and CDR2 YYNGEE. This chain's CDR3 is CASSLTGSNQPQHF. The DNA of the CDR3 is TGTGCCAGCAGTTTGACAGGGTCTAACCAGCCCCAGCATTTT.

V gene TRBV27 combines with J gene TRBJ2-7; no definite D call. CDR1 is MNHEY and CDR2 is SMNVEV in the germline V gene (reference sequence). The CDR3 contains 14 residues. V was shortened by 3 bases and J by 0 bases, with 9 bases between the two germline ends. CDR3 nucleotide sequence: TGTGCCAGCAGTTTGACACTTCCCTCCTACGAGCAGTACTTC. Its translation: CASSLTLPSYEQYF.

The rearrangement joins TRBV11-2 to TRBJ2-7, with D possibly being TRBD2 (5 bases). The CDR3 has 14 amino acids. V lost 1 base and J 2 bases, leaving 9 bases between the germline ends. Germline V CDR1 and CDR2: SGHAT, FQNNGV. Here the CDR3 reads CASSLAGTTYEQYF. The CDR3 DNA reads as TGTGCCAGCAGCTTAGCGGGAACAACCTACGAGCAGTACTTC.

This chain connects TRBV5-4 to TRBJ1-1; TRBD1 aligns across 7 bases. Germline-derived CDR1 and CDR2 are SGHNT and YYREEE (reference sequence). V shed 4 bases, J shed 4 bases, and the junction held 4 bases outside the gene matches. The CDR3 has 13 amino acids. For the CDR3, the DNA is TGTGCCAGCAGCACCGGGACAGCCACTGAAGCTTTCTTT. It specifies CASSTGTATEAFF.

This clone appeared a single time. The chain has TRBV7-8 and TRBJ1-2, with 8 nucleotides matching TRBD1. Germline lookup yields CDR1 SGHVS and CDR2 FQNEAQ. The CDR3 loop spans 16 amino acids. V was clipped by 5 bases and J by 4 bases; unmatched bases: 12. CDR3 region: CASSLNNRGSGYGYTF. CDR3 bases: TGTGCCAGCAGCCTGAACAACAGGGGGTCCGGCTATGGCTACACCTTC. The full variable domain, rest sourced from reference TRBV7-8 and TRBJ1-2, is GAGVSQSPRYKVAKRGQDVALRCDPISGHVSLFWYQQALGQGPEFLTYFQNEAQLDKSGLPSDRFFAERPEGSVSTLKIQRTQQEDSAVYLCASSLNNRGSGYGYTFGSGTRLTVV.

This CDR3 is CSVVDRDGGYGYTF. The DNA of the CDR3 is TGCAGCGTTGTGGACAGGGACGGGGGCTATGGCTACACCTTC. The genes are TRBV29-1 and TRBJ1-2, with 8 bases identical to TRBD1. The CDR3 consists of 14 residues. Germline V gives CDR1 SQVTM, CDR2 ANQGSEA. J was trimmed by 4 bases and V by 4 bases; bases with no gene match: 8.